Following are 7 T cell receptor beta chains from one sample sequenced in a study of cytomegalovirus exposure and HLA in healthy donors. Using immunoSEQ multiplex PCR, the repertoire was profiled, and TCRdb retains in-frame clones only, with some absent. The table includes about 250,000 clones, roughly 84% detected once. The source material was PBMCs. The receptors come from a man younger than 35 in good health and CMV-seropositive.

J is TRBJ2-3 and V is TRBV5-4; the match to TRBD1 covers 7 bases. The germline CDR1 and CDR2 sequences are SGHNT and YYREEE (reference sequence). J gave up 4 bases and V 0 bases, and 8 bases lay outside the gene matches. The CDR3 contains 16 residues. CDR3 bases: TGTGCCAGCAGCTTGGCCGCGGGCCAGGGGGCAGATACGCAGTATTTT. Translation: CASSLAAGQGADTQYF.

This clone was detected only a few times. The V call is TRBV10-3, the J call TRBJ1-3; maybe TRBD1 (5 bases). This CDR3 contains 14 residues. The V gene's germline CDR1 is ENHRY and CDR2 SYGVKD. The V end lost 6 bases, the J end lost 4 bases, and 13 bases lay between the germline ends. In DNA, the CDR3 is TGTGCCATCAGGGGTGCCGGGACCGGAAACACCATATATTTT. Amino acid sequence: CAIRGAGTGNTIYF.

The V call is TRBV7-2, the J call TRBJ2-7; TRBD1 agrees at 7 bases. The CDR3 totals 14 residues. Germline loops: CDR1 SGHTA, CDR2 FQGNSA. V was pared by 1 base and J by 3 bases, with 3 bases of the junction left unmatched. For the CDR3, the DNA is TGTGCCAGCAGCTTAGAGGCAGGGGGCTACGAGCAGTACTTC. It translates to CASSLEAGGYEQYF. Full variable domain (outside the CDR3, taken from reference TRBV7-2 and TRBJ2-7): GAGVSQSPSNKVTEKGKDVELRCDPISGHTALYWYRQSLGQGLEFLIYFQGNSAPDKSGLPSDRFSAERTGGSVSTLTIQRTQQEDSAVYLCASSLEAGGYEQYFGPGTRLTVT.

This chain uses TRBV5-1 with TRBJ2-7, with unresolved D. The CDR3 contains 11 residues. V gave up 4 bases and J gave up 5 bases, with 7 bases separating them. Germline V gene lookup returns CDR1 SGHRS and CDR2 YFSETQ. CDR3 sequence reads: CASSTNHEQYF. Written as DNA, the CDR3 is TGCGCCAGCAGCACCAACCACGAGCAGTACTTC.

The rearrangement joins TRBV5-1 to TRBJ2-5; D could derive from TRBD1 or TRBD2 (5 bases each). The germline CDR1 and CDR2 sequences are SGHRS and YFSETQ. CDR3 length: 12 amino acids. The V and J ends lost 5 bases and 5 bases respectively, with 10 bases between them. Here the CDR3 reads CASRAGTETQYF. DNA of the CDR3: TGCGCCAGCAGGGCCGGGACGGAGACCCAGTACTTC. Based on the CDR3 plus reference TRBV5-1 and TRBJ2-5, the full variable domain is KAGVTQTPRYLIKTRGQQVTLSCSPISGHRSVSWYQQTPGQGLQFLFEYFSETQRNKGNFPGRFSGRQFSNSRSEMNVSTLELGDSALYLCASRAGTETQYFGPGTRLLVL.

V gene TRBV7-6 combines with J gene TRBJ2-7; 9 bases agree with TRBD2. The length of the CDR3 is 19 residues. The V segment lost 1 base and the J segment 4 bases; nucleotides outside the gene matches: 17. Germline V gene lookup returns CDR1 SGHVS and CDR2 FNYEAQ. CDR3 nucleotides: TGTGCCAGCAGCTTAGTTGGCCTAGCGGGGACCTTACCCCCGTACGAGCAGTACTTC. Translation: CASSLVGLAGTLPPYEQYF.

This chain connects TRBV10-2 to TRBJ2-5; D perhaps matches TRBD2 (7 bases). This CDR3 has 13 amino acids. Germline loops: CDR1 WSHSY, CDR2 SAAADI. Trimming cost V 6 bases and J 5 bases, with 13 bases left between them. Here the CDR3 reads CASRAQGGETQYF. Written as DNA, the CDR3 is TGCGCCAGCAGGGCACAGGGAGGGGAGACCCAGTACTTC.